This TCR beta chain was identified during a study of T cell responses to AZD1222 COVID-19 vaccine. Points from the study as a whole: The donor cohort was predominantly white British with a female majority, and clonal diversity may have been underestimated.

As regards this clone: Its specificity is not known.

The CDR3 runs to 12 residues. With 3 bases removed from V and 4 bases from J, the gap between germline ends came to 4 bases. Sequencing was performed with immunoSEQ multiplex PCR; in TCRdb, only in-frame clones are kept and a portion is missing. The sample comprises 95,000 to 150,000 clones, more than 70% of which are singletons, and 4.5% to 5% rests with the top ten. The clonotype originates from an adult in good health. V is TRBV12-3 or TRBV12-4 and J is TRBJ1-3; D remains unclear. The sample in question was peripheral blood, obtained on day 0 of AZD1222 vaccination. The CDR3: CASSFIGNTIYF. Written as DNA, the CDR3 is TGTGCCAGCAGTTTTATAGGAAACACCATATATTTT.